The source of this T cell receptor (beta chain) is a study of T cell changes during pregnancy in multiple sclerosis. The method was immunoSEQ multiplex PCR; TCRdb's version includes in-frame clones alone and lacks a portion of them. The sample has 50,000 to 55,000 clones; over 90% are singletons. Germline CDR1 KGHSH, CDR2 LQKENI. This CDR3 contains 14 residues. Trimming removed 2 bases at V and 6 bases at J, with 10 bases between. The starting material was CD4+ T cells from peripheral blood mononuclear cells, obtained in the third trimester of pregnancy. V usage is TRBV18 and J usage is TRBJ2-2; D is undetermined. This sequence was found in a female donor with multiple sclerosis, enrolled in a pregnancy study. The CDR3 reads CASSPEQIPGELFF. The CDR3 DNA is TGTGCCAGCTCACCAGAACAGATCCCCGGGGAGCTGTTTTTT.